This T cell receptor beta chain was recovered during a study of blood T cells in healthy people across ages. This clonotype was seen a few times. Deletions cut 0 bases from V and 2 bases from J, with 12 bases between. CDR1 and CDR2 from the germline V gene are SGDLS and YYNGEE. This CDR3 contains 15 residues. Combining a sample-barcoded 5' primer with a J-beta primer mix, a second PCR ran for roughly 7 to 12 cycles. TCRdb re-derived calls from the 5' RACE reads in MiXCR, one entry per CDR3 protein. The data contain roughly 930,000 distinct CDR3 sequences, approximately 49% of them seen just once; the ten biggest clones take up 13%.

The rearrangement uses TRBV9 and TRBJ2-7; a possible D gene is TRBD1 (5 bases). The specimen sequenced was blood. The receptor comes from a man under 40 in good health. The CDR3 nucleotides read TGTGCCAGCAGCGTAGCTTCAGGGATAGCCTACGAGCAGTACTTC. Its protein is CASSVASGIAYEQYF.